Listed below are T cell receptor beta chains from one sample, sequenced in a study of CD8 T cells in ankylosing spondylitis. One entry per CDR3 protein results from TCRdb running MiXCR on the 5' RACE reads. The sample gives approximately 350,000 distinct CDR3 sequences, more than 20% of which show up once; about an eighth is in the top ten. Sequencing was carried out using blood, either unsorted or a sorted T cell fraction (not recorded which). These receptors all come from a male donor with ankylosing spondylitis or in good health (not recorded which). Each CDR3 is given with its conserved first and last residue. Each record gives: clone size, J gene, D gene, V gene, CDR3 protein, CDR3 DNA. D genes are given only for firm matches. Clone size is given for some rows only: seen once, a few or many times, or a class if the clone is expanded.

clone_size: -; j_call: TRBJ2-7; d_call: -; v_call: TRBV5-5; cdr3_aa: CASSKADGYREQYF; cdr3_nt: TGTGCCAGCAGCAAAGCCGACGGGTATAGGGAGCAGTACTTC
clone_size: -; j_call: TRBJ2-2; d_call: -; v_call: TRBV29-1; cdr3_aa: CSAGITGELFF; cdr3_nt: TGCAGCGCGGGGATCACCGGGGAGCTGTTTTTT
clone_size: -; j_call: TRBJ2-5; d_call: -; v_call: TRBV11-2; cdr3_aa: CASSRWGARETQYF; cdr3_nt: TGTGCCAGCAGCAGGTGGGGGGCCCGGGAGACCCAGTACTTC
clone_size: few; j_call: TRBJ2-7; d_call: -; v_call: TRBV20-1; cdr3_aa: CSARGFVYEQYF; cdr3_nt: TGCAGTGCTAGAGGGTTTGTGTACGAGCAGTACTTC
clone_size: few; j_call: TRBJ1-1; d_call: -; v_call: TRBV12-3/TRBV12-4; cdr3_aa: CASTPGQGNTEAFF; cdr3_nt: TGTGCCAGCACCCCGGGGCAGGGTAACACTGAAGCTTTCTTT
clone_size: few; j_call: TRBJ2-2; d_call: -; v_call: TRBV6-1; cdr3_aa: CASSEWTENTGELFF; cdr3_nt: TGTGCCAGCAGTGAATGGACGGAGAACACCGGGGAGCTGTTTTTT
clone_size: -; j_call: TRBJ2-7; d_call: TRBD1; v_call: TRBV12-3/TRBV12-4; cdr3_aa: CASRSGQTYEQYF; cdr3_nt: TGTGCCAGCAGGTCGGGACAGACCTACGAGCAGTACTTC
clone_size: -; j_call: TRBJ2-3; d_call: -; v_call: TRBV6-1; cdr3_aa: CASSPGGTATDTQYF; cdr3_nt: TGTGCCAGCAGTCCCGGCGGGACAGCAACAGATACGCAGTATTTT
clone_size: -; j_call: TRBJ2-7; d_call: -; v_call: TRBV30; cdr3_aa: CAWIGNGYEQYF; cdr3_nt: TGTGCCTGGATAGGGAACGGATACGAGCAGTACTTC
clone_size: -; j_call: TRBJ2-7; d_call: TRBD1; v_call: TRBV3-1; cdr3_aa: CASSPGQGTYEQYF; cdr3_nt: TGTGCCAGCAGCCCGGGACAGGGTACCTACGAGCAGTACTTC
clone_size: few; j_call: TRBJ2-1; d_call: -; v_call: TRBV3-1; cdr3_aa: CASSSRDGNNEQFF; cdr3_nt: TGTGCCAGCAGCTCCCGGGACGGAAACAATGAGCAGTTCTTC
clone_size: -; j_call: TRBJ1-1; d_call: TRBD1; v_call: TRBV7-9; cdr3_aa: CASSAGTGLNTEAFF; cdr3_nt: TGTGCCAGCAGCGCGGGGACAGGTTTGAACACTGAAGCTTTCTTT
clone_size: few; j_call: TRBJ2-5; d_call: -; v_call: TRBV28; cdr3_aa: CASSIRNQETQYF; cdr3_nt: TGTGCCAGCAGCATCAGAAATCAAGAGACCCAGTACTTC
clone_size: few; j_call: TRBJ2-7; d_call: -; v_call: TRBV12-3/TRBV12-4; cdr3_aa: CASSSVVYEQYF; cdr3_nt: TGTGCCAGCAGCTCAGTAGTCTACGAGCAGTACTTC
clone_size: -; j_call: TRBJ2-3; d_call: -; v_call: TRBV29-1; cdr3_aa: CSGETERTDTQYF; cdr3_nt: TGCAGCGGGGAGACAGAGCGCACAGATACGCAGTATTTT
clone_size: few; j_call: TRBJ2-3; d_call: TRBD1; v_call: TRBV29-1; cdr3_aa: CSVQGGVLPDTQYF; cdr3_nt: TGCAGCGTACAGGGGGGAGTCCTCCCAGATACGCAGTATTTT
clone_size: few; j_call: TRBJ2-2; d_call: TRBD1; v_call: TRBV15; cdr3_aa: CATRTGGAGELFF; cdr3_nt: TGTGCCACCCGGACAGGGGGGGCCGGGGAGCTGTTTTTT
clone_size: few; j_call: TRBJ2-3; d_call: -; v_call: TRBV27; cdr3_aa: CASSFLDFTDTQYF; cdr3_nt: TGTGCCAGCAGTTTTCTAGATTTCACAGATACGCAGTATTTT
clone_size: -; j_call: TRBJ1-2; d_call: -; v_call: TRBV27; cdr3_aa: CASSPRSSNYGYTF; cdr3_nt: TGTGCCAGCAGCCCCAGGAGTTCTAACTATGGCTACACCTTC
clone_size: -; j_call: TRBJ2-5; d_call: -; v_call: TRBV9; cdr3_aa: CASSVDGPGEETQYF; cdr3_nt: TGTGCCAGCAGCGTAGATGGGCCAGGGGAGGAGACCCAGTACTTC
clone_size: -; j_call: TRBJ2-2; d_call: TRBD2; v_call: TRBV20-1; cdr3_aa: CSARKRGDSTGELFF; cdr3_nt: TGCAGTGCTAGAAAGCGGGGGGATTCCACCGGGGAGCTGTTTTTT
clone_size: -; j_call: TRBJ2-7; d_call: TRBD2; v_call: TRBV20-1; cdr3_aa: CSAIKVGLAGGLAYEQYF; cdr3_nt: TGCAGTGCTATTAAGGTCGGACTAGCGGGGGGGCTAGCCTACGAGCAGTACTTC
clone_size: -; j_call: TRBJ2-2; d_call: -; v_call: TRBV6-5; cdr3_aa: CASSYAGAVGELFF; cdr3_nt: TGTGCCAGCAGCTACGCTGGGGCGGTCGGGGAGCTGTTTTTT
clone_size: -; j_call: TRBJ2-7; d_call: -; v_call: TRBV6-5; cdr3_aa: CASSYSYGTGAYEQYF; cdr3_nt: TGTGCCAGCAGTTACTCCTACGGGACGGGGGCCTACGAGCAGTACTTC
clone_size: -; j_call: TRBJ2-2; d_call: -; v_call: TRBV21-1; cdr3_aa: CASSPGTDRNTGELFF; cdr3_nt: TGTGCCAGCAGCCCCGGGACAGATCGAAACACCGGGGAGCTGTTTTTT
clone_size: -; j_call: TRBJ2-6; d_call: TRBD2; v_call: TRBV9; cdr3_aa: CASSVGGGTSGANVLTF; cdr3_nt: TGTGCCAGCAGCGTAGGCGGGGGGACCTCTGGGGCCAACGTCCTGACTTTC
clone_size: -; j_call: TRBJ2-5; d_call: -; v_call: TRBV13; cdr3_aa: CASSLGSEGGLRETQYF; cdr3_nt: TGTGCCAGCAGCTTAGGATCGGAGGGGGGCCTAAGGGAGACCCAGTACTTC
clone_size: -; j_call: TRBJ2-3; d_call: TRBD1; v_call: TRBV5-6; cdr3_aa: CASSPADRGRGDTQYF; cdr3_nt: TGTGCCAGCAGCCCCGCCGACAGGGGGCGGGGAGATACGCAGTATTTT
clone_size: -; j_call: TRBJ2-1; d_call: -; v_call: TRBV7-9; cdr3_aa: CASSSSTGKEYNEQFF; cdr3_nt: TGTGCCAGCAGCTCCTCGACAGGCAAAGAGTACAATGAGCAGTTCTTC
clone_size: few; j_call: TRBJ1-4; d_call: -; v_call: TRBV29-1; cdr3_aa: CSVVLLWGTGEKLFF; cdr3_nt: TGCAGCGTTGTATTATTGTGGGGCACTGGTGAAAAACTGTTTTTT
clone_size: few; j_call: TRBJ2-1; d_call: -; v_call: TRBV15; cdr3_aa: CATRAGDEQFF; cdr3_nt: TGTGCCACCAGAGCGGGCGATGAGCAGTTCTTC
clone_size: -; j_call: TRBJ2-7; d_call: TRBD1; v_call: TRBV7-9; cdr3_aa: CASSPRRDRPYEQYF; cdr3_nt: TGTGCCAGCAGCCCGAGGCGGGACAGGCCCTACGAGCAGTACTTC
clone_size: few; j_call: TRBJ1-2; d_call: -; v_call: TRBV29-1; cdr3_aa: CSAASGVGGYTF; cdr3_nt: TGCAGCGCCGCGTCGGGGGTGGGGGGCTACACCTTC
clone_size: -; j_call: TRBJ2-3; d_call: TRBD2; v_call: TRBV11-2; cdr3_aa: CASSLDLWVGGDTDTQYF; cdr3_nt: TGTGCCAGCAGCTTAGATCTGTGGGTCGGGGGGGACACAGATACGCAGTATTTT
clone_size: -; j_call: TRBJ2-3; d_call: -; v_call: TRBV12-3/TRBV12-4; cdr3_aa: CASTQQGPGDTQYF; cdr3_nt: TGTGCCAGCACCCAACAGGGACCAGGGGATACGCAGTATTTT
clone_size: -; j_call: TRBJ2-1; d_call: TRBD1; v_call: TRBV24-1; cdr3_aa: CATSETTGFAYNEQFF; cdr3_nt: TGTGCCACCAGTGAAACGACAGGGTTTGCCTACAATGAGCAGTTCTTC
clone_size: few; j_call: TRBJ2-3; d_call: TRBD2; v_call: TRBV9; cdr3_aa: CASSVTGLALPTDTQYF; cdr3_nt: TGTGCCAGCAGCGTAACGGGACTAGCCCTTCCCACAGATACGCAGTATTTT
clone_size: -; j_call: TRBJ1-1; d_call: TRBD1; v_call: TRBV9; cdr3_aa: CASSLTGASYTEAFF; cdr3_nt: TGTGCCAGCAGCTTGACAGGGGCTTCGTACACTGAAGCTTTCTTT
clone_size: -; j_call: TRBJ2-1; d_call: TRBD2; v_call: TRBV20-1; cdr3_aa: CSARDLRGGPNEQFF; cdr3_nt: TGCAGTGCTAGAGATCTGCGGGGGGGCCCCAATGAGCAGTTCTTC
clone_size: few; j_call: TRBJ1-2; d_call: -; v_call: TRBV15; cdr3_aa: CATSRAAGSPYGYTF; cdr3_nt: TGTGCCACCAGCAGAGCGGCAGGGTCCCCCTATGGCTACACCTTC
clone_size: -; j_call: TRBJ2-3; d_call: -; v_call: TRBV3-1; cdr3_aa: CASSQGIHRSDTQYF; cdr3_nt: TGTGCCAGCAGCCAAGGTATCCATCGGTCAGATACGCAGTATTTT
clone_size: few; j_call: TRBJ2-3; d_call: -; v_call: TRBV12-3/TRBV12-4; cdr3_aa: CASSPLTGAPADTQYF; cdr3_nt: TGTGCCAGCAGTCCGTTAACGGGGGCGCCGGCAGATACGCAGTATTTT
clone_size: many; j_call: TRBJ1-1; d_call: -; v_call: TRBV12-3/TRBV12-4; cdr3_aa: CASSPAFRGRAFF; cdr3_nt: TGTGCCAGCAGCCCCGCCTTCAGGGGTCGCGCTTTCTTT
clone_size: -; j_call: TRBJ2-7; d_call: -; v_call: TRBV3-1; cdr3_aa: CASSPAEGYEQYF; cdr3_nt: TGTGCCAGCAGCCCGGCTGAGGGCTACGAGCAGTACTTC
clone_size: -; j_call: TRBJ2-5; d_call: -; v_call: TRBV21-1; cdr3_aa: CASSKEGQGTGETQYF; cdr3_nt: TGTGCCAGCAGCAAAGAGGGACAGGGGACCGGGGAGACCCAGTACTTC
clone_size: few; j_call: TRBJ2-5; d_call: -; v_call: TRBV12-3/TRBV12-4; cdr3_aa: CASSPNRVETQYF; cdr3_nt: TGTGCCAGCAGTCCAAACAGGGTAGAGACCCAGTACTTC
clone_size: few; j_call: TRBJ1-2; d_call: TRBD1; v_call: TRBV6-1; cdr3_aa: CASSDYEGGDYGYTF; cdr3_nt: TGTGCCAGCAGTGATTATGAAGGGGGCGATTATGGCTACACCTTC
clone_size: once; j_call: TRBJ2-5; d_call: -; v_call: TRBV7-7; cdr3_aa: CASSLSPRTRYQETQYF; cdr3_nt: TGTGCCAGCAGCTTATCCCCCAGGACCAGGTACCAAGAGACCCAGTACTTC
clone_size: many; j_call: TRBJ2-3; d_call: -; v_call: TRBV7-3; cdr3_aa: CASSLVGGADTQYF; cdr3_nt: TGTGCCAGCAGTTTAGTCGGAGGCGCAGATACGCAGTATTTT
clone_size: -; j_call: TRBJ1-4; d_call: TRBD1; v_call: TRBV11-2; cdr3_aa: CASSLDGTGGEKLFF; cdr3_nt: TGTGCCAGCAGCTTAGACGGGACAGGGGGTGAAAAACTGTTTTTT
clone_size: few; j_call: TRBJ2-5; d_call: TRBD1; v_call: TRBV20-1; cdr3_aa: CSATTGSRETQYF; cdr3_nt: TGCAGTGCTACGACAGGGAGTAGAGAGACCCAGTACTTC
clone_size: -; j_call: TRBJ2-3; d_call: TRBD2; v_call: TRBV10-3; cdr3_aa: CAISQTIKAGGPTDTQYF; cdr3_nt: TGTGCCATCAGCCAAACTATTAAAGCGGGGGGGCCAACAGATACGCAGTATTTT
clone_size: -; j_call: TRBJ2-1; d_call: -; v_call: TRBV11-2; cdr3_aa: CASSPGHSSYNEQFF; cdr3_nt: TGTGCCAGCAGCCCCGGACATAGCTCCTACAATGAGCAGTTCTTC